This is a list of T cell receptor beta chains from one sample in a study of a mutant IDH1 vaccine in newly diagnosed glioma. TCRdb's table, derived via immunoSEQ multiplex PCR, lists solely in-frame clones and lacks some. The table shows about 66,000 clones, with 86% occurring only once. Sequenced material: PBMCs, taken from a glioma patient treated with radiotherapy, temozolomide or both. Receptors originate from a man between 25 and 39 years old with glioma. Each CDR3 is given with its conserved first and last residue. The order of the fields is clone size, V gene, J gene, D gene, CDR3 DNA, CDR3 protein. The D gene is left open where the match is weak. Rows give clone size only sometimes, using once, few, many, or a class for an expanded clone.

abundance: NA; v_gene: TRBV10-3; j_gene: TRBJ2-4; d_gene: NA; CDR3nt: TGTGCCATCAGTGAGTCTGCGACTAGGAACATTCAGTACTTC; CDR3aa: CAISESATRNIQYF
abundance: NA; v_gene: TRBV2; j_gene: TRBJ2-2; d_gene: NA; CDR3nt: TGTGCCAGCACTGGAAGGACAGTTCCCGGGGAGCTGTTTTTT; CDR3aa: CASTGRTVPGELFF
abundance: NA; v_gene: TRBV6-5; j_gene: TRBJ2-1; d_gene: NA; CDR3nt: TGTGCCAGCCGGGCCACCTCGTGGTACAATGAGCAGTTCTTC; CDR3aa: CASRATSWYNEQFF
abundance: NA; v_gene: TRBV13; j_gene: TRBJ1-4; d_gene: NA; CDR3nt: TGTGCCAGCAGCGAGGTTAATAATGAAAAACTGTTTTTT; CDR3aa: CASSEVNNEKLFF
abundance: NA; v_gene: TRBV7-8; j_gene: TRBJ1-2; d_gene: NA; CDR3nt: TGTGCCAGCAGCCCCCTGAACCGGGAGGGCTACACCTTC; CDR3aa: CASSPLNREGYTF
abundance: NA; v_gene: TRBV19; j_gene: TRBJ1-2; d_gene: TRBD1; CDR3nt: TGTGCCAGTTACCAGATTTTGGGACAGAGATCCTATGGCTACACCTTC; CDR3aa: CASYQILGQRSYGYTF
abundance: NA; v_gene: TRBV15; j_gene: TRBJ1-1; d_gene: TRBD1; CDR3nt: TGTGCCACCAGCAGAGCCTCGACCGGACAGGGGATGAACACTGAAGCTTTCTTT; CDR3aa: CATSRASTGQGMNTEAFF
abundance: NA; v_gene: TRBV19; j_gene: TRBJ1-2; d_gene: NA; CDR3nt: TGTGCCAGTAGTATATCGTCCCGGATGGCCTGGTATGGCTACACCTTC; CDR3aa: CASSISSRMAWYGYTF
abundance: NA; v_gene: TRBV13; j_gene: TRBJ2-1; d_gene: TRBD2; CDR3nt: TGTGCCAGCAGCCTCCTAGCGGGGGGGGACAATGAGCAGTTCTTC; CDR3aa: CASSLLAGGDNEQFF
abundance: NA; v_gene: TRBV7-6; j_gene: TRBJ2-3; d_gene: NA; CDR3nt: TGTGCCAGCAGCTTGGAAGGGCCAGATACGCAGTATTTT; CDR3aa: CASSLEGPDTQYF
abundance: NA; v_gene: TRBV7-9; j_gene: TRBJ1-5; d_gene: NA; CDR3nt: TGTGCCAGCAGTTCCGGGACACGGAATCAGCCCCAGCATTTT; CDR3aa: CASSSGTRNQPQHF
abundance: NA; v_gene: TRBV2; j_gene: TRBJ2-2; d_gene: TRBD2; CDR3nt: TGTGCCAGCAAGGGGTTTATTGGTCTAGCGGGGCGGTACACCGGGGAGCTGTTTTTT; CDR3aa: CASKGFIGLAGRYTGELFF
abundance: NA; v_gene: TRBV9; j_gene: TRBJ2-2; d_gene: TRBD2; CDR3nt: TGTGCCAGCAGCGTAGAGCGGGGGGGAACCGGGGAGCTGTTTTTT; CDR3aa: CASSVERGGTGELFF
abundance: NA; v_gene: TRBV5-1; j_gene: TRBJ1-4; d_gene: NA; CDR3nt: TGCGCCAGCAGCTCGCAGGGGATCATGAAAGAAAAACTGTTTTTT; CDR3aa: CASSSQGIMKEKLFF
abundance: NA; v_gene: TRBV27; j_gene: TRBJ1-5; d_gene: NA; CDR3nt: TGTGCCAGCAGTTTATCATCCATTGGGCCCCAGCATTTT; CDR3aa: CASSLSSIGPQHF
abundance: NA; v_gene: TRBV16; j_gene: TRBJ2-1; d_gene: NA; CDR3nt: TGTGCCAGCAGCCCTCCGGCGCACAGGGCGGCCTCGTTTGACAATGAGCAGTTCTTC; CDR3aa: CASSPPAHRAASFDNEQFF
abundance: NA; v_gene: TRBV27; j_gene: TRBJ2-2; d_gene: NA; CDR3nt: TGTGCCAGCACTCCCCGGAGGTCGACAGTCGGAGGGGAGCTGTTTTTT; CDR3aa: CASTPRRSTVGGELFF
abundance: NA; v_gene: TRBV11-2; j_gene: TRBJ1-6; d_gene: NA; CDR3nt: TGTGCCAGCAGCTTCGGCCCTTCAGGGCCCACCTATTCACCCCTCCACTTT; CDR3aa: CASSFGPSGPTYSPLHF
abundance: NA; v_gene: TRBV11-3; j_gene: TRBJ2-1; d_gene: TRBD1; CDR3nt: TGTGCCAGCAGCGAGACAGGGAATGAGCAGTTCTTC; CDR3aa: CASSETGNEQFF
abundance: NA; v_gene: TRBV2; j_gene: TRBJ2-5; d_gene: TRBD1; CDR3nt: TGTGCCAGCACGGGACAGTTCAAAGAGACCCAGTACTTC; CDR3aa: CASTGQFKETQYF
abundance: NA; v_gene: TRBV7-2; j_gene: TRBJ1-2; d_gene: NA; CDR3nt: TGTGCCAGCAGCTTAGCGCGGAAGGACTACACCTTC; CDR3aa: CASSLARKDYTF
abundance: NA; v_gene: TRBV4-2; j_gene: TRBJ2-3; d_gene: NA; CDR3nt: TGTGCCAGCAGCCAAGCCCCAGACTGGAGGGGAACTAGCACAGATACGCAGTATTTT; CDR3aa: CASSQAPDWRGTSTDTQYF
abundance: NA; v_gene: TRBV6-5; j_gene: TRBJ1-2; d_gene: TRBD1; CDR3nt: TGTGCCAGCAATACAGGGGGCGCGGACTATGGCTACACCTTC; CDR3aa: CASNTGGADYGYTF
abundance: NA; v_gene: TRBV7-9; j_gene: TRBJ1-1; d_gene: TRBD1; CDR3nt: TGTGCCAGCAGCTTTGGAGACAGGGACCACACTGAAGCTTTCTTT; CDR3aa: CASSFGDRDHTEAFF
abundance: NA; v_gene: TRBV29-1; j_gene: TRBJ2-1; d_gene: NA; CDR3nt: TGCAGCGTTGTGGGCGACTTCAACAATGAGCAGTTCTTC; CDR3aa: CSVVGDFNNEQFF
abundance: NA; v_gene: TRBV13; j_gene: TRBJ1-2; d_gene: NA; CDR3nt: TGTGCCAGCAGACCCCCGGACAACTATGGCTACACCTTC; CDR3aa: CASRPPDNYGYTF
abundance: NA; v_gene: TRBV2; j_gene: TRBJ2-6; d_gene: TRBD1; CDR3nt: TGTGCCAGCAGTGAGAGGACAGGGGAGACCGGGGCCAACGTCCTGACTTTC; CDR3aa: CASSERTGETGANVLTF
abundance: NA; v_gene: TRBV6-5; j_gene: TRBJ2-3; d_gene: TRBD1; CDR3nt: TGTGCCAGCAGTTACTCGCCTACAGGGGCTCGGCAGTATTTT; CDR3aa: CASSYSPTGARQYF
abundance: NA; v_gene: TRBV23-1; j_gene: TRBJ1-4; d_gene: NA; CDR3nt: TGCGCCAGCAGTCAATTACGAAAACAGAATGAAAAACTGTTTTTT; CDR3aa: CASSQLRKQNEKLFF
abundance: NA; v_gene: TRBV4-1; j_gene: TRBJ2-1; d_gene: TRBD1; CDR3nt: TGCGCCAGCAGCCAAGTGGCCGGGACAGGGGGCGTTACGTCCTTCTTC; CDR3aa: CASSQVAGTGGVTSFF
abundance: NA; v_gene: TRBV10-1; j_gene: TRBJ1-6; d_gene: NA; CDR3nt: TGCGCCAGCAGTGAGTCGCCAGGGAATTCACCCCTCCACTTT; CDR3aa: CASSESPGNSPLHF
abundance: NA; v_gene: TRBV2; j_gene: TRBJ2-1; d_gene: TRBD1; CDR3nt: TGTGCCAGCATCGAGGGGCAGGGGGCCTACAATGAGCAGTTCTTC; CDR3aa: CASIEGQGAYNEQFF
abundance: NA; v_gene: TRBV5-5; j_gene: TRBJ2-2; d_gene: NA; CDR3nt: TGTGCCAGCAGCTTGGACGCCCACCTTTTGGGGACCGGGGAGCTGTTTTTT; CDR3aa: CASSLDAHLLGTGELFF
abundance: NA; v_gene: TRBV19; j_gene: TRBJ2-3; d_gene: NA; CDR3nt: TGTGCCAGTAGTATAGTCGCAATCGGGTCGACAGCGGATGGAGATACGCAGTATTTT; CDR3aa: CASSIVAIGSTADGDTQYF
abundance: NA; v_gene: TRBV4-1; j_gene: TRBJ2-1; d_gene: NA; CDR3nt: TGCGCCAGCAGCCAAGGTCCAGGCCGTGACAATGAGCAGTTCTTC; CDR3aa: CASSQGPGRDNEQFF
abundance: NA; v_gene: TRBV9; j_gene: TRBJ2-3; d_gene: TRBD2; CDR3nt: TGTGCCAGCAGCTTAGCGGGGAGCACAGATACGCAGTATTTT; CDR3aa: CASSLAGSTDTQYF
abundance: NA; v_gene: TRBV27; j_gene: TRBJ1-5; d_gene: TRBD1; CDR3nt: TGTGCCAGCAGCCTTACTCGGACAGGGGGGGGTAATCAGCCCCAGCATTTT; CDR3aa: CASSLTRTGGGNQPQHF
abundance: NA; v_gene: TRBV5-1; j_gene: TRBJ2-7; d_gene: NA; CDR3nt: TGCGCCAGCAGCTTGGCAGGACCGGGTTACGAGCAGTACTTC; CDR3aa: CASSLAGPGYEQYF
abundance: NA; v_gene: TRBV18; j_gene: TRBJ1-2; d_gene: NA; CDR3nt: TGTGCCAGCTCACCACCAGTTCACTATGGCTACACCTTC; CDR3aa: CASSPPVHYGYTF
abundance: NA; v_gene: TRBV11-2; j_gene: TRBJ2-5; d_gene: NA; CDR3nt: TGTGCCAGCAGCCTCGGGTGGGAGACCCAGTACTTC; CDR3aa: CASSLGWETQYF
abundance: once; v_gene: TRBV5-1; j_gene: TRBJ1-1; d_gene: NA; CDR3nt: TGCGCCAGCAGCTTTACTGGCATGTCGAACACTGAAGCTTTCTTT; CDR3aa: CASSFTGMSNTEAFF